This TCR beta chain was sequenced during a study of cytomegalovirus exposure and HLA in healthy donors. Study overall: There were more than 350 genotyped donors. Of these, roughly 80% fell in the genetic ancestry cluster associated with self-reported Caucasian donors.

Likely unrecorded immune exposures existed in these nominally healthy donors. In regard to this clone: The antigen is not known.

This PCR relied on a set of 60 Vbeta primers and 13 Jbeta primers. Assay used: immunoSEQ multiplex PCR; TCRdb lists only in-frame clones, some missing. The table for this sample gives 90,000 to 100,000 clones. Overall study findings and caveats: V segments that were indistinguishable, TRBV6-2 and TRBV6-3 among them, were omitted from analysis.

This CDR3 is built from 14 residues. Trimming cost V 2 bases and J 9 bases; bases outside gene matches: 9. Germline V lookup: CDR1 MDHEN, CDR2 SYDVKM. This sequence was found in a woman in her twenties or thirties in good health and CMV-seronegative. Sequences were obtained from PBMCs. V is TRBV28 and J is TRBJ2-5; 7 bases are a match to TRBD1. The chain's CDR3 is CASSLRDRSWSQYF. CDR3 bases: TGTGCCAGCAGTTTAAGGGACAGAAGCTGGTCCCAGTACTTC.